The 18 T cell receptor beta chains below come from one sample, sequenced in a study of blood T cell repertoires in COVID-19. Method: immunoSEQ multiplex PCR; TCRdb's copy keeps in-frame clones and lacks some. The sample lists more than 150,000 clones; around 87% were seen once. The sequenced sample was peripheral blood. Receptors were obtained from a woman aged 18-30 years who had recovered from COVID-19.

Here the CDR3 reads CASSRTASYNSPLHF. The DNA of the CDR3 is TGTGCCAGCAGCAGGACAGCGTCCTATAATTCACCCCTCCACTTT. The genes are TRBV7-2 and TRBJ1-6; TRBD1 is a possible D gene (6 bases). V was shortened by 5 bases and J by 1 base, with 9 bases between the two germline ends. The CDR3 covers 15 residues. Germline V gene sequence: CDR1 SGHTA, CDR2 FQGNSA.

The chain has TRBV5-1 and TRBJ1-1; 12 bases align to TRBD1. The CDR3 has 19 residues. The junction had 13 bases not matched to a gene; V was cut back by 0 bases and J by 4 bases. Germline CDR1 reads SGHRS; CDR2 reads YFSETQ. As DNA, the CDR3 is TGCGCCAGCAGCTTGGCCCCCTCCGGGACAGGGGGCGTTAGCACTGAAGCTTTCTTT. This translates into CASSLAPSGTGGVSTEAFF.

Regarding this clone: Other DNA sequences within the sample encode an identical CDR3. V and J are TRBV5-8 and TRBJ1-1; tentatively, D is TRBD1 (6 bases). Germline CDR1 is SGHTS and CDR2 is YDEGEE. The CDR3 length is 12 residues. Between the trimmed V and J ends, which lost 2 bases and 4 bases, there was a span of 6 bases. CDR3 coding DNA: TGTGCCAGCAGCTTCAGGGGCACTGAAGCTTTCTTT. It translates to CASSFRGTEAFF.

The chain carries TRBV19 and TRBJ2-5; 9 bases match TRBD1. V lost 1 base to trimming and J lost 4 bases; unmatched junction nucleotides: 7. The CDR3 runs 16 residues. The germline V gene has CDR1 LNHDA and CDR2 SQIVND (reference sequence). In nucleotides, the CDR3 is TGTGCCAGTAGTATAGTTTCGGGACAGGGCCGAGAGACCCAGTACTTC. Protein: CASSIVSGQGRETQYF.

The V call is TRBV6-5, the J call TRBJ2-7, with 8 positions matching TRBD1. CDR1 and CDR2 (germline): MNHEY, SVGAGI. V gave up 6 bases and J gave up 7 bases; unmatched junction bases: 11. The CDR3 is 14 amino acids. CDR3 in DNA: TGTGCCAGCAGCCCGGATCGGACAGGGAAAGAGCAGTACGTC. Encoded protein: CASSPDRTGKEQYV.

The V gene is TRBV4-3, the J gene TRBJ1-4, with D possibly TRBD1 on 5 matching bases. V lost 1 base, J lost 8 bases, and 14 bases lay in between. CDR1 and CDR2 from the germline V gene are LGHNA and YSLEER. The CDR3 extends over 15 amino acids. CDR3 in amino acids: CASSQGPAGREKLFF. CDR3 bases: TGCGCCAGCAGCCAAGGTCCCGCAGGGAGGGAAAAACTGTTTTTT.

This rearrangement joins TRBV4-3 to TRBJ2-3; 8 positions agree with TRBD2. CDR1 LGHNA and CDR2 YSLEER come from the germline V gene. The V and J ends lost 3 bases and 3 bases, in that order; junction bases with no gene match: 2. The CDR3 is 14 residues long. The CDR3 sequence: CASSQGGRTDTQYF. The CDR3 DNA follows: TGCGCCAGCAGCCAGGGCGGGAGGACAGATACGCAGTATTTT.

The chain has TRBV4-1 and TRBJ1-1; D is unclear. CDR3 length: 16 residues. Germline V CDR1 and CDR2: MGHRA, YSYEKL. V lost 3 bases and J 0 bases, leaving 14 bases between the germline ends. The CDR3 loop is CASSQIGRAVNTEAFF. CDR3 coding DNA: TGCGCCAGCAGCCAGATAGGGAGGGCCGTGAACACTGAAGCTTTCTTT.

The rearrangement uses TRBV7-2 and TRBJ2-1; 9 nucleotides match TRBD2. Per germline, CDR1 SGHTA and CDR2 FQGNSA. This CDR3 is built from 15 residues. The trim removed 2 bases at V and 1 base at J, leaving 0 bases unmatched. The CDR3 spells CASSLLAGSYNEQFF. CDR3 bases: TGTGCCAGCAGCTTACTAGCGGGGTCCTACAATGAGCAGTTCTTC.

The chain is built from TRBV6-2 or TRBV6-3 and TRBJ1-1, with a possible D match to TRBD1 (5 bases). CDR1 and CDR2 from the germline V gene are MNHEY and SVGEGT. The CDR3 length is 11 residues. Trimming took 2 bases from V and 10 from J, leaving 8 bases between them. In DNA form, the CDR3 reads TGTGCCAGCAGTTACCCGGGGGGAGCTTTCTTT. Translation gives CASSYPGGAFF.

The CDR3 here is CASSRPGQENQPQHF. The CDR3, as DNA: TGTGCCAGTAGTAGGCCCGGACAGGAAAATCAGCCCCAGCATTTT. The rearrangement joins TRBV19 to TRBJ1-5; 7 bases fit TRBD1. The germline CDR1 and CDR2 sequences are LNHDA and SQIVND (reference sequence). The junction had 7 bases not matched to a gene; V was cut back by 4 bases and J by 4 bases. This CDR3 has 15 residues.

In nucleotides, the CDR3 is TGTGCCTGGAGTGCGTTCCAGGGGGCATTCCATAATTCACCCCTCCACTTT. Protein sequence: CAWSAFQGAFHNSPLHF. J is TRBJ1-6 and V is TRBV30, with TRBD1 matching 8 bases. The germline CDR1 and CDR2 sequences are GTSNPN and SVGIG (reference sequence). V lost 1 base, J lost 5 bases, and 10 bases stayed unmatched. The CDR3 runs 17 residues.

The chain joins TRBV6-6 to TRBJ1-1; D gene uncertain. CDR3 size: 12 residues. The V end lost 7 bases, the J end lost 1 base, and 7 bases lay between the germline ends. Germline lookup yields CDR1 MNHNY and CDR2 SVGAGI (reference sequence). This CDR3 reads CASKEGNTEAFF. CDR3 coding DNA: TGTGCCAGCAAAGAGGGGAACACTGAAGCTTTCTTT.

The rearrangement joins TRBV5-3 to TRBJ2-2; maybe TRBD2 (7 bases). TRBV5-3 belongs to the ORF category, with a function that is uncertain. This CDR3 region has 15 residues. Deletions cut 7 bases from V and 7 bases from J, with 20 bases between. The CDR3 bases are TGTGCCAGAGGCCTAGGAGGGGGGGCCAGCGGGGAGCTGTTTTTT. Its translation: CARGLGGGASGELFF.

The chain uses TRBV3-1 (or the pseudogene TRBV3-2) and TRBJ1-2; D not certain. CDR3 length: 13 residues. V shed 1 base and J shed 2 bases, with 5 bases lying between them. Germline CDR1 LGHDT, CDR2 YNNKEL (reference sequence). CDR3 sequence reads: CASSQGGNYGYTF. The CDR3 bases are TGTGCCAGCAGCCAAGGAGGGAACTATGGCTACACCTTC.

The chain employs TRBV19 and TRBJ2-5; no clear D. V lost 7 bases and J lost 3, with 18 bases in between. CDR1 and CDR2 (germline): LNHDA, SQIVND (reference sequence). This CDR3 has 15 residues. The CDR3 protein is CASTLSPIREETQYF. CDR3 coding DNA: TGTGCCAGTACCCTATCCCCGATCCGGGAAGAGACCCAGTACTTC.

The gene calls are TRBV7-3 and TRBJ2-7; D perhaps matches TRBD2 (6 bases). Trimming removed 5 bases at V and 6 bases at J, with 20 bases between. Germline loops: CDR1 SGHTA, CDR2 FQGTGA. This CDR3 spans 15 amino acids. The CDR3 DNA reads as TGTGCCAGCAGCCCGGGACCGCCTGCAGCGGGCGAGCAGTACTTC. It codes for CASSPGPPAAGEQYF.

This clone was detected once. This chain links TRBV3-1 (or the pseudogene TRBV3-2) with TRBJ2-3; 16 nucleotides line up with TRBD2. Per the germline V gene, CDR1 is LGHDT and CDR2 is YNNKEL (reference sequence). The CDR3 consists of 18 residues. V trimming: 4 bases; J trimming: 4 bases; junction bases outside the gene matches: 8. The CDR3 protein is CASSPLGLAGGQADTQYF. The CDR3 DNA sequence: TGTGCCAGCAGCCCCTTGGGACTAGCGGGGGGGCAGGCAGATACGCAGTATTTT.